Listed below are T cell receptor beta chains from one sample, sequenced in a study of blood T cell repertoires in COVID-19. Data came from immunoSEQ multiplex PCR; TCRdb stores just in-frame clones and leaves some out. Of 130,000 to 150,000 clones in the sample, around nine tenths were seen once. The sequenced material came from peripheral blood. These receptors were obtained from a human donor in a cohort sampled during active COVID-19. CDR3s include the opening cysteine and the closing phenylalanine or tryptophan. Each record gives: J gene, V gene, D gene, clone size, CDR3 DNA, CDR3 protein. The D gene is left open where the match is weak. For some rows the clone size is stated as once, few or many, or as a class when expanded; others skip it.

J: TRBJ2-1; V: TRBV7-9; D: .; size: .; DNA: TGTGCCAGCAGCCCCCGGGGGGCCTCCTACAATGAGCAGTTCTTC; CDR3: CASSPRGASYNEQFF
J: TRBJ2-2; V: TRBV29-1; D: .; size: .; DNA: TGCAGCGTGGGGACACCGCTGGACACCGGGGAGCTGTTTTTT; CDR3: CSVGTPLDTGELFF
J: TRBJ1-2; V: TRBV6-6; D: TRBD1; size: .; DNA: TGTGCCAGCAGTACCCTACCTGGACAGGGAGACTATGGCTACACCTTC; CDR3: CASSTLPGQGDYGYTF
J: TRBJ2-1; V: TRBV27; D: TRBD2; size: .; DNA: TGTGCCAGCGGAGATCGCGGGGGGCCCGATGAGCAGTTCTTC; CDR3: CASGDRGGPDEQFF
J: TRBJ2-5; V: TRBV6-2/TRBV6-3; D: TRBD2; size: .; DNA: TGTGCCAGCAGTCGTTTCCCCGCGGGGGGGACGTCGGGAGAGACCCAGTACTTC; CDR3: CASSRFPAGGTSGETQYF
J: TRBJ1-1; V: TRBV5-6; D: TRBD1; size: .; DNA: TGTGCCAGCAGCCCCGAGGGCAGGGGGCAGTGGGATACTGAAGCTTTCTTT; CDR3: CASSPEGRGQWDTEAFF
J: TRBJ1-6; V: TRBV10-2; D: .; size: .; DNA: TGCGCCAGCAGTGGTGCAGGGAACTATAATTCACCCCTCCACTTT; CDR3: CASSGAGNYNSPLHF
J: TRBJ1-1; V: TRBV5-6; D: TRBD1; size: few; DNA: TGTGCCAGCAGCTTGGGACAGGGGGGGACTGAAGCTTTCTTT; CDR3: CASSLGQGGTEAFF
J: TRBJ1-5; V: TRBV28; D: .; size: .; DNA: TGTGCCAGTCAGGGATCCCTTCAGCCCCAGCATTTT; CDR3: CASQGSLQPQHF
J: TRBJ1-5; V: TRBV5-4; D: .; size: .; DNA: TGTGCCAGCAGCCAAAAACCGGAGGGTCAGCCCCAGCATTTT; CDR3: CASSQKPEGQPQHF
J: TRBJ1-2; V: TRBV14; D: TRBD1; size: .; DNA: TGTGCCAGCAGCCAAGACCACAGGGGGACCCTACCACGTTATGGCTACACCTTC; CDR3: CASSQDHRGTLPRYGYTF
J: TRBJ1-2; V: TRBV7-2; D: TRBD1; size: .; DNA: TGTGCCAGCAGCGACGGGACAGGGCGGGGCTACACCTTC; CDR3: CASSDGTGRGYTF
J: TRBJ2-5; V: TRBV19; D: TRBD1; size: .; DNA: TGTGCCAGTAGTAGGGTAGGGACAGAAGAGACCCAGTACTTC; CDR3: CASSRVGTEETQYF
J: TRBJ2-3; V: TRBV6-2/TRBV6-3; D: .; size: .; DNA: TGTGCCAGCAGTTCCTCTCTAGAATCAATCGAGCATACGCAGTATTTT; CDR3: CASSSSLESIEHTQYF
J: TRBJ2-7; V: TRBV15; D: .; size: .; DNA: TGTGCCACCACGGCGGGGCGACCCCCCTACGAGCAGTACTTC; CDR3: CATTAGRPPYEQYF
J: TRBJ1-5; V: TRBV19; D: .; size: .; DNA: TGTGCCAGTAGGGGGCAGGGCTATCAGCCCCAGCATTTT; CDR3: CASRGQGYQPQHF
J: TRBJ2-2; V: TRBV7-9; D: .; size: .; DNA: TGTGCCAGTCAGGGGCCCAGCACCGGGGAGCTGTTTTTT; CDR3: CASQGPSTGELFF
J: TRBJ1-6; V: TRBV6-6; D: .; size: .; DNA: TGTGCCAGCAGGGACCTGGCGGGGGCGGATTCACCCCTCCACTTT; CDR3: CASRDLAGADSPLHF
J: TRBJ1-2; V: TRBV21-1; D: .; size: .; DNA: TGTGCCGGCCAGGTTTGGCCTCACTATGGCTACACCTTC; CDR3: CAGQVWPHYGYTF
J: TRBJ1-1; V: TRBV10-3; D: TRBD1; size: .; DNA: TGTGCCATCAGTTGGGACAGGGGCACTGAAGCTTTCTTT; CDR3: CAISWDRGTEAFF
J: TRBJ2-7; V: TRBV29-1; D: TRBD1; size: .; DNA: TGCAGCGTAACCGGGACAGGGGCCTACGAGCAGTACTTC; CDR3: CSVTGTGAYEQYF
J: TRBJ2-7; V: TRBV7-9; D: TRBD1; size: .; DNA: TGTGCCACCCTCGGGACAGGGCTAGGCTACGAGCAGTACTTC; CDR3: CATLGTGLGYEQYF
J: TRBJ2-1; V: TRBV11-1; D: .; size: .; DNA: TGTGCCAGCAGCTTAGAGGCGGGGAGCTCCTACAATGAGCAGTTCTTC; CDR3: CASSLEAGSSYNEQFF
J: TRBJ1-1; V: TRBV5-6; D: .; size: .; DNA: TGTGCCAGCAGCTTGGGGCCGAGGGGGTTTGAAGCTTTCTTT; CDR3: CASSLGPRGFEAFF
J: TRBJ1-2; V: TRBV11-2; D: .; size: .; DNA: TGTGCCAGCAGCCACCAGGGCATTGGCTACACCTTC; CDR3: CASSHQGIGYTF
J: TRBJ2-5; V: TRBV2; D: .; size: .; DNA: TGTGCCAGCAGTGAACTTTACAGGGAAGAGACCCAGTACTTC; CDR3: CASSELYREETQYF
J: TRBJ2-2; V: TRBV29-1; D: .; size: .; DNA: TGCAGCGCCACAGAATTTAACACCGGGGAGCTGTTTTTT; CDR3: CSATEFNTGELFF
J: TRBJ2-7; V: TRBV6-2/TRBV6-3; D: TRBD1; size: .; DNA: TGTGCCAGCAGTTTTCGTAGGACAGGGGACGAGCAGTACTTC; CDR3: CASSFRRTGDEQYF
J: TRBJ2-5; V: TRBV5-1; D: TRBD2; size: .; DNA: TGCGCCAGCAGCCCCGGGGTAGCGGGGGGTCAGGGGACCCAGTACTTC; CDR3: CASSPGVAGGQGTQYF
J: TRBJ2-5; V: TRBV4-2; D: .; size: .; DNA: TGTGCCAGCAGCCAGGGAGACCGGCATGCGGCCCAGTACTTC; CDR3: CASSQGDRHAAQYF
J: TRBJ2-3; V: TRBV25-1; D: .; size: .; DNA: TGTGCCAGCAGTCACTCAGGGGGGATTAGCACAGATACGCAGTATTTT; CDR3: CASSHSGGISTDTQYF
J: TRBJ2-3; V: TRBV7-9; D: TRBD2; size: once; DNA: TGTGCCAGCAGCTTAGCCCAGGGACTAGCGGGAGATACGCAGTATTTT; CDR3: CASSLAQGLAGDTQYF
J: TRBJ2-7; V: TRBV9; D: .; size: .; DNA: TGTGCCAGCAGCGTAGGACCTGGACTTCCCACTGACGAGCAGTACTTC; CDR3: CASSVGPGLPTDEQYF
J: TRBJ1-4; V: TRBV7-2; D: .; size: .; DNA: TGTGCCAGCAGCCGCAGTACAACTAATGAAAAACTGTTTTTT; CDR3: CASSRSTTNEKLFF
J: TRBJ1-1; V: TRBV19; D: .; size: .; DNA: TGTGCCAGTAGTATAAGGATCTCGAGCAGGTTCACTGAAGCTTTCTTT; CDR3: CASSIRISSRFTEAFF
J: TRBJ2-7; V: TRBV2; D: TRBD1; size: .; DNA: TGTGCCAGCAGGGGACAGTCCTACGAGCAGTACTTC; CDR3: CASRGQSYEQYF
J: TRBJ2-3; V: TRBV18; D: .; size: .; DNA: TGTGCCAGCTCACCGAGGAGCCACAACACAGATACGCAGTATTTT; CDR3: CASSPRSHNTDTQYF
J: TRBJ2-7; V: TRBV5-4; D: .; size: .; DNA: TGTGCCAGCAGCTTGGTCGGCTCAGGCTACGAGCAGTACTTC; CDR3: CASSLVGSGYEQYF
J: TRBJ2-3; V: TRBV5-8; D: .; size: .; DNA: TGTGCCAGCAGCAGACAGCCCCTTTGGGGGCAGTATTTT; CDR3: CASSRQPLWGQYF
J: TRBJ1-4; V: TRBV4-2; D: TRBD1; size: .; DNA: TGTGCCAGCAGCCCGTGGACAGGAGATAATGAAAAACTGTTTTTT; CDR3: CASSPWTGDNEKLFF
J: TRBJ1-1; V: TRBV29-1; D: .; size: .; DNA: TGCAGCGTTGATACGGTGAACACTGAAGCTTTCTTT; CDR3: CSVDTVNTEAFF
J: TRBJ1-1; V: TRBV10-3; D: .; size: .; DNA: TGTGCCACCGAATTTAACAGGGACACTGAAGCTTTCTTT; CDR3: CATEFNRDTEAFF
J: TRBJ1-5; V: TRBV4-1; D: .; size: few; DNA: TGCGCCAGCAGCCACGGTCCCAATCAGCCCCAGCATTTT; CDR3: CASSHGPNQPQHF
J: TRBJ1-5; V: TRBV5-1; D: .; size: .; DNA: TGCGCCAGCAGTTTAGGGGTGGAGGGGCCCCAGCATTTT; CDR3: CASSLGVEGPQHF
J: TRBJ2-5; V: TRBV6-5; D: .; size: .; DNA: TGTGCCAGCAGAGGCTTGGACATCCAAGAGACCCAGTACTTC; CDR3: CASRGLDIQETQYF
J: TRBJ2-1; V: TRBV9; D: .; size: once; DNA: TGTGCCAGCAGCGCCTCTGGCCAATACAATGAGCAGTTCTTC; CDR3: CASSASGQYNEQFF
J: TRBJ1-2; V: TRBV19; D: .; size: .; DNA: TGTGCCAGTACCGAAAGGGGGTTCTATGGCTACACCTTC; CDR3: CASTERGFYGYTF
J: TRBJ2-3; V: TRBV7-2; D: TRBD2; size: .; DNA: TGTGCCAGCAGCTTATATGCAGCGGGGGGTGTAGATACGCAGTATTTT; CDR3: CASSLYAAGGVDTQYF
J: TRBJ2-5; V: TRBV12-3/TRBV12-4; D: .; size: .; DNA: TGTGCCAGCAGCCCAGCGTTGGAGACCCAGTACTTC; CDR3: CASSPALETQYF
J: TRBJ1-2; V: TRBV5-1; D: .; size: .; DNA: TGCGCCAGCAGCTTCTGGTTGTCGGGGGGCTACACCTTC; CDR3: CASSFWLSGGYTF
J: TRBJ1-2; V: TRBV29-1; D: TRBD1; size: .; DNA: TGCAGCGTTGAAGGGACAGGCTTCGGCTACACCTTC; CDR3: CSVEGTGFGYTF
J: TRBJ2-3; V: TRBV5-4; D: TRBD2; size: .; DNA: TGTGCCAGCAGCTCCAAGCGGGGGGACTTCACAGATACGCAGTATTTT; CDR3: CASSSKRGDFTDTQYF
J: TRBJ1-2; V: TRBV6-6; D: TRBD1; size: .; DNA: TGTGCCAGCAGTTACTCGGCCTGGACAGGGGATGGCTACACCTTC; CDR3: CASSYSAWTGDGYTF
J: TRBJ1-1; V: TRBV19; D: TRBD1; size: .; DNA: TGTGCCAGTAGGGACAGGGCGTACACTGAAGCTTTCTTT; CDR3: CASRDRAYTEAFF
J: TRBJ1-2; V: TRBV20-1; D: .; size: .; DNA: TGCAGTGCTAGAGGACAGTATGGCTACACCTTC; CDR3: CSARGQYGYTF
J: TRBJ1-3; V: TRBV10-3; D: .; size: .; DNA: TGTGCCATCAGTGTTGGACAGAGCTCTGGAAACACCATATATTTT; CDR3: CAISVGQSSGNTIYF
J: TRBJ1-5; V: TRBV6-1; D: .; size: .; DNA: TGTGCCAGCAGTGAAGCGGGGCAGGGGAATCAGCCCCAGCATTTT; CDR3: CASSEAGQGNQPQHF